The subject of this entry is one TCR beta chain. Only in-frame clones appear in the TCRdb table, and some are missing; sequencing was by immunoSEQ multiplex PCR. This table has fewer than 50,000 clones, around 89% appearing once. The CDR3 is 15 amino acids. The V gene lost 2 bases and the J gene lost 5 bases, with 15 bases spanning the gap. CDR1 is MNHEY and CDR2 is SMNVEV in the germline V gene (reference sequence). This sample stems from a study of blood T cell repertoires in COVID-19. The chain joins TRBV27 to TRBJ1-1; a weak D match, TRBD1 (5 bases). The clonotype was recovered from a man aged 60 to 75 with active or convalescent COVID-19. Sequenced material: peripheral blood. In nucleotides, the CDR3 is TGTGCCAGCAGTTTAGGTGGCAGGGTGGGGACTGAAGCTTTCTTT. Its translation: CASSLGGRVGTEAFF.